This T cell receptor beta chain originates from a study of blood T cell repertoires in COVID-19. Study-level information: COVID-19 samples collected from the United States, Italy and Spain covered acute and convalescent phases.

Germline values: CDR1 SNHLY, CDR2 FYNNEI. The CDR3 loop spans 16 amino acids. With 5 bases removed from V and 6 bases from J, the gap between germline ends came to 23 bases. Clones were read by immunoSEQ multiplex PCR, and TCRdb kept only the in-frame ones, dropping some. The table includes 500,000 to 600,000 clones, approximately 88% detected once. This clone was picked up a small number of times. The V and J genes are TRBV2 and TRBJ2-7; TRBD1 might be the D (5 bases). The source is a woman aged 45-59 years with COVID-19, enrolled during active disease. Sequences were obtained from peripheral blood. CDR3 in DNA: TGTGCCAGCAGTACTAATCTGGACGGGTTTAGGGGCGAGCAGTACTTC. Translating gives CASSTNLDGFRGEQYF.